The rows below give T cell receptor beta chains drawn from one sample of a study of T cells in Graves' hyperthyroidism and ophthalmopathy. TCRdb redid the calling of the multiplex PCR reads with MiXCR, one entry per CDR3 protein. Altogether approximately 270,000 distinct CDR3 sequences are present, approximately 14% being singletons, with the ten largest covering about an eighth. The sequencing input was blood. These receptors all stem from a woman in her 40s with Graves' hyperthyroidism that later progressed to Graves' ophthalmopathy. CDR3s include the opening cysteine and the closing phenylalanine or tryptophan. The D gene is left open where the match is weak. Clone size, where shown, is once, few, many, or a class for clones that have expanded.

>-|TRBJ2-5|many|TRBV9
CASSVGLAGETQYF
TGTGCCAGCAGCGTAGGGCTAGCTGGGGAGACCCAGTACTTC
>TRBD2|TRBJ2-3|many|TRBV7-9
CASSFTSGATDTQYF
TGTGCCAGCAGCTTCACTAGCGGAGCCACAGATACGCAGTATTTT
>-|TRBJ2-3|few|TRBV27
CASRSAGGADTQYF
TGTGCCAGCAGATCGGCCGGGGGCGCAGATACGCAGTATTTT
>TRBD2|TRBJ2-1|few|TRBV19
CASSIRLASSYNEQFF
TGTGCCAGTAGTATACGACTAGCGAGCTCCTACAATGAGCAGTTCTTC
>-|TRBJ1-5|many|TRBV7-8
CASSVDSPRQPQHF
TGTGCCAGCAGCGTGGACAGTCCTCGGCAGCCCCAGCATTTT
>-|TRBJ2-2|-|TRBV6-5
CASSYMGTTGELFF
TGTGCCAGCAGTTATATGGGAACAACCGGGGAGCTGTTTTTT
>-|TRBJ1-1|many|TRBV19
CASSYAVNTEAFF
TGTGCCAGTAGTTATGCAGTAAACACTGAAGCTTTCTTT
>-|TRBJ2-3|many|TRBV5-1
CASRLTGFSDTQYF
TGCGCCAGTCGGCTAACAGGCTTTTCAGATACGCAGTATTTT
>-|TRBJ2-7|many|TRBV28
CASSKGGERYEQYF
TGTGCCAGCAGTAAAGGGGGAGAGCGCTACGAGCAGTACTTC
>-|TRBJ2-1|many|TRBV7-9
CASINSLGGSYNEQFF
TGTGCCAGCATTAACTCCCTAGGGGGCTCCTACAATGAGCAGTTCTTC
>-|TRBJ2-6|many|TRBV20-1
CSASMGAGANVLTF
TGCAGTGCTAGCATGGGGGCTGGGGCCAACGTCCTGACTTTC
>TRBD1|TRBJ2-6|few|TRBV18
CASSPRDSSGANVLTF
TGTGCCAGCTCACCCCGGGACAGCTCTGGGGCCAACGTCCTGACTTTC
>-|TRBJ2-3|many|TRBV5-1
CASSLDGDPRTDTQYF
TGCGCCAGCAGCTTGGACGGGGACCCCCGCACAGATACGCAGTATTTT
>TRBD1|TRBJ2-7|many|TRBV28
CASSAAGTGNGYEQYF
TGTGCCAGCAGTGCAGCCGGGACAGGGAACGGGTACGAGCAGTACTTC
>TRBD2|TRBJ2-2|-|TRBV9
CASSAGYAGTTNTGELFF
TGTGCCAGCAGCGCTGGGTACGCCGGGACTACGAACACCGGGGAGCTGTTTTTT
>-|TRBJ2-3|many|TRBV29-1
CSVPRGGTDTQYF
TGCAGCGTTCCCCGCGGCGGCACAGATACGCAGTATTTT
>TRBD1|TRBJ2-7|few|TRBV29-1
CSVVLRRGLTYEQYF
TGCAGCGTCGTACTTCGCAGGGGGTTAACCTACGAGCAGTACTTC
>-|TRBJ2-7|many|TRBV20-1
CSARVGNYYEQYF
TGCAGTGCTAGAGTAGGGAATTACTACGAGCAGTACTTC
>TRBD1|TRBJ2-5|-|TRBV27
CASSFRKRTGGETQYF
TGTGCCAGCAGTTTTAGGAAGCGAACAGGGGGAGAGACCCAGTACTTC
>-|TRBJ1-5|many|TRBV19
CASMSGPHNQPQHF
TGTGCCAGTATGTCAGGACCCCACAATCAGCCCCAGCATTTT
>-|TRBJ2-7|few|TRBV30
CAWIGVGDYEQYF
TGTGCCTGGATCGGGGTGGGAGACTACGAGCAGTACTTC
>TRBD1|TRBJ1-2|-|TRBV7-9
CASSLRIETGVGYTF
TGTGCCAGCAGTCTAAGGATAGAAACAGGGGTCGGCTACACCTTC
>-|TRBJ2-1|-|TRBV11-3
CARSPMGCNEQFF
TGTGCCAGAAGCCCCATGGGGTGCAATGAGCAGTTCTTC
>-|TRBJ2-2|many|TRBV10-3
CAIGRGELGELFF
TGTGCCATCGGGCGGGGAGAGCTCGGGGAGCTGTTTTTT
>TRBD1|TRBJ2-5|many|TRBV20-1
CSAPRQGKEETQYF
TGCAGTGCTCCCAGACAGGGGAAGGAAGAGACCCAGTACTTC
>-|TRBJ2-7|many|TRBV6-1
CASTVQGNYEQYF
TGTGCCAGCACCGTACAGGGAAACTACGAGCAGTACTTC
>-|TRBJ1-1|many|TRBV11-2
CASSLFGRGDTEAFF
TGTGCCAGCAGCTTATTTGGGAGGGGCGACACTGAAGCTTTCTTT
>TRBD2|TRBJ2-1|-|TRBV28
CVSSSEGGSGRADEQFF
TGTGTCAGCAGTTCGGAGGGTGGGAGCGGGAGGGCTGATGAGCAGTTCTTC
>-|TRBJ2-2|few|TRBV7-9
CASSPLGGELFF
TGTGCCAGCAGCCCCTTGGGGGGGGAGCTGTTTTTT
>-|TRBJ1-5|few|TRBV5-8
CASSPDANQPQHF
TGTGCCAGCAGCCCGGACGCGAATCAGCCCCAGCATTTT
>TRBD1|TRBJ2-4|many|TRBV7-3
CASSRDRGNIQYF
TGTGCCAGCAGCCGGGACAGGGGTAACATTCAGTACTTC
>-|TRBJ1-2|many|TRBV29-1
CSVERGDSGYTF
TGCAGCGTTGAACGGGGGGATTCTGGCTACACCTTC
>-|TRBJ2-1|many|TRBV7-9
CASSPQGQAYNEQFF
TGTGCCAGCAGCCCACAGGGACAAGCCTACAATGAGCAGTTCTTC
>TRBD2|TRBJ2-2|many|TRBV30
CAWRVGTSNTGELFF
TGTGCCTGGAGAGTCGGGACTAGTAACACCGGGGAGCTGTTTTTT
>-|TRBJ2-6|many|TRBV5-1
CASSITGTGANVLTF
TGCGCCAGCAGCATTACAGGGACTGGGGCCAACGTCCTGACTTTC
>TRBD1|TRBJ2-7|-|TRBV6-5
CASSYSAGTGLYEQYF
TGTGCCAGCAGTTACTCGGCCGGGACAGGGCTCTACGAGCAGTACTTC
>-|TRBJ2-1|many|TRBV28
CASRTRAPYNEQFF
TGTGCCAGCAGGACTAGAGCTCCCTACAATGAGCAGTTCTTC
>TRBD1|TRBJ2-7|many|TRBV6-1
CASSFVTGPYEQYF
TGTGCCAGCAGTTTCGTGACAGGGCCCTACGAGCAGTACTTC
>-|TRBJ1-1|many|TRBV20-1
CSASMAGVNTEAFF
TGCAGTGCTAGCATGGCCGGGGTCAACACTGAAGCTTTCTTT
>-|TRBJ1-1|many|TRBV9
CASSVGREGENTEAFF
TGTGCCAGCAGCGTAGGAAGGGAGGGGGAGAACACTGAAGCTTTCTTT
>TRBD2|TRBJ2-6|many|TRBV6-2/TRBV6-3
CASSGTSGRPRGANVLTF
TGTGCCAGCAGTGGAACTAGCGGACGGCCGCGGGGGGCCAACGTCCTGACTTTC
>-|TRBJ2-4|-|TRBV4-1
CASSQAPTGKNIQYF
TGCGCCAGCAGCCAAGCCCCGACAGGCAAAAACATTCAGTACTTC
>-|TRBJ2-1|-|TRBV2
CASSRAIGNEQCF
TGTGCCAGCAGTAGAGCGATCGGCAATGAGCAGTGCTTC
>-|TRBJ2-3|-|TRBV10-3
CAISEVIGGHTDTQYF
TGTGCCATCAGTGAGGTTATCGGGGGGCACACAGATACGCAGTATTTT
>-|TRBJ1-1|-|TRBV5-5
CASTLLTANTEAFF
TGTGCCAGCACCCTGTTGACGGCGAACACTGAAGCTTTCTTT
>TRBD1|TRBJ2-7|many|TRBV6-2/TRBV6-3
CASSYSDRLTGGPYEQYF
TGTGCCAGCAGTTACTCCGACCGATTGACAGGGGGCCCCTACGAGCAGTACTTC
>TRBD1|TRBJ2-7|few|TRBV15
CATSIGQGKQYF
TGTGCCACCAGCATCGGACAGGGCAAGCAGTACTTC
>TRBD2|TRBJ2-7|-|TRBV7-9
CASSPIAGASYEQYF
TGTGCCAGCAGCCCAATAGCGGGAGCCTCCTACGAGCAGTACTTC
>-|TRBJ1-2|-|TRBV28
CASGYGGGGYTF
TGTGCCAGCGGTTATGGGGGAGGCGGCTACACCTTC
>TRBD1|TRBJ2-2|many|TRBV2
CASTGQPTGELFF
TGTGCCAGCACGGGACAGCCCACCGGGGAGCTGTTTTTT
>-|TRBJ2-1|-|TRBV7-9
CASSYMGGTVNNEQFF
TGTGCCAGCAGCTACATGGGCGGGACAGTTAACAATGAGCAGTTCTTC
>TRBD2|TRBJ2-6|many|TRBV6-1
CASSNNRTSGWTSGANVLTF
TGTGCCAGCAGTAACAACCGTACTAGCGGGTGGACCTCTGGGGCCAACGTCCTGACTTTC
>-|TRBJ2-7|many|TRBV18
CASSLDAKTAYEQYF
TGTGCCAGCTCACTAGACGCAAAGACGGCCTACGAGCAGTACTTC
>TRBD2|TRBJ2-1|many|TRBV3-1
CASSQERTSGSIYNEQFF
TGTGCCAGCAGCCAAGAAAGGACTAGCGGGAGTATATACAATGAGCAGTTCTTC
>TRBD1|TRBJ2-5|-|TRBV11-2
CASSLGEGQGAGETQYF
TGTGCCAGCAGCTTAGGAGAGGGGCAGGGGGCTGGAGAGACCCAGTACTTC
>TRBD2|TRBJ2-3|once|TRBV2
CAILAGLNRDTQYF
TGTGCCATTCTAGCGGGACTTAACAGAGATACGCAGTATTTT
>-|TRBJ1-1|many|TRBV28
CASSFPRNTEAFF
TGTGCCAGCAGTTTTCCGAGGAACACTGAAGCTTTCTTT